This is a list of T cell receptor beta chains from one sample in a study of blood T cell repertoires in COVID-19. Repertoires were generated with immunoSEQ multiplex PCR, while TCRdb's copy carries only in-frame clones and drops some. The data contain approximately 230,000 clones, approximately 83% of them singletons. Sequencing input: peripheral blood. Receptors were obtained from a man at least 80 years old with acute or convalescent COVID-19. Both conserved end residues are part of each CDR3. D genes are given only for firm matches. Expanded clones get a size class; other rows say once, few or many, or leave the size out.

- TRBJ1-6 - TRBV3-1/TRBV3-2 CASSQAGSYNSPLHF TGTGCCAGCAGCCAAGCGGGGTCCTATAATTCACCCCTCCACTTT
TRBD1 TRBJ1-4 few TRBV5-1 CASSLGGGLANEKLFF TGCGCCAGCAGCTTGGGAGGGGGCCTGGCTAATGAAAAACTGTTTTTT
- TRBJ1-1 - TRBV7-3 CASSPQGSTEAFF TGTGCCAGCAGCCCTCAGGGGTCCACTGAAGCTTTCTTT
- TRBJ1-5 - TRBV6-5 CASRPGRQAHQPQHF TGTGCCAGCAGGCCGGGGAGACAGGCACATCAGCCCCAGCATTTT
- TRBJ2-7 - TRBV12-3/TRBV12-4 CASGGFGEQYF TGTGCCAGCGGAGGCTTTGGCGAGCAGTACTTC
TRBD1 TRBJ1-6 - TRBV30 CAWSPGTGDMALHF TGTGCCTGGAGTCCCGGGACAGGGGACATGGCCCTCCACTTT
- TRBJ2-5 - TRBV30 CAWSGETQYF TGTGCCTGGAGCGGGGAGACCCAGTACTTC
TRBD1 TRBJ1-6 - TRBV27 CASSKGQVERSPLHF TGTGCCAGCAGTAAAGGACAGGTGGAGAGGTCACCCCTCCACTTT
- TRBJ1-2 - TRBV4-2 CASRRLGGSYGYTF TGTGCCAGCAGACGACTCGGCGGTAGCTATGGCTACACCTTC
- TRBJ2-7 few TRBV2 CASSTRESYEQYF TGTGCCAGCAGTACCCGGGAGTCCTACGAGCAGTACTTC
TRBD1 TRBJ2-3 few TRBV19 CASSRQGRDTDTQYF TGTGCCAGTAGCAGACAGGGACGGGACACAGATACGCAGTATTTT
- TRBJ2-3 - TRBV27 CAIPSSGEADTQYF TGTGCCATCCCTTCTTCGGGGGAGGCGGATACGCAGTATTTT
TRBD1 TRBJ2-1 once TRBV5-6 CASRYRDRDSNEQFF TGTGCCAGCAGGTACCGGGACAGGGATTCCAATGAGCAGTTCTTC
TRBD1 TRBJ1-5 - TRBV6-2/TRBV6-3 CASSKTGTVNRQPQHF TGTGCCAGCAGTAAAACCGGGACAGTCAATAGGCAGCCCCAGCATTTT
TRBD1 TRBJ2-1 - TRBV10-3 CAISVKGAGNEQFF TGTGCCATCAGTGTGAAGGGGGCTGGGAATGAGCAGTTCTTC
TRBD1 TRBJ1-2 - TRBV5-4 CASSPPLLQGKGGYTF TGTGCCAGCAGCCCCCCCCTTCTACAGGGGAAAGGTGGCTACACCTTC
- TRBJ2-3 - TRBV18 CASSPQAPTATPSTDTQYF TGTGCCAGCTCACCACAGGCCCCGACAGCAACCCCTAGCACAGATACGCAGTATTTT
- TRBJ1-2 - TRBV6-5 CASSLGENYGYTF TGTGCCAGCAGTTTAGGGGAAAACTATGGCTACACCTTC
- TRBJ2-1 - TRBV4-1 CASSQEDSYNEQFF TGCGCCAGCAGCCAAGAGGACAGCTACAATGAGCAGTTCTTC
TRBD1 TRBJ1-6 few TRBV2 CASSEALRGQSPLHF TGTGCCAGCAGTGAAGCGCTTAGGGGGCAGTCACCCCTCCACTTT
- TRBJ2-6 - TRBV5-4 CASSLGGQSGANVLTF TGTGCCAGCAGCTTGGGGGGGCAAAGTGGGGCCAACGTCCTGACTTTC
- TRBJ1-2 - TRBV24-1 CATSDYKGNYGYTF TGTGCCACCAGTGATTATAAGGGGAACTATGGCTACACCTTC
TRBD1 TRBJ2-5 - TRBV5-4 CASSLVGQGQGTQYF TGTGCCAGCAGCTTGGTGGGACAGGGGCAAGGGACCCAGTACTTC
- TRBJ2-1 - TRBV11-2 CASSLRRQRLYNEQFF TGTGCCAGCAGCTTAAGGCGGCAGAGGTTGTACAATGAGCAGTTCTTC
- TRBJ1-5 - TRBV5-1 CASSLGTLNQPQHF TGCGCCAGCAGCTTGGGGACACTAAATCAGCCCCAGCATTTT
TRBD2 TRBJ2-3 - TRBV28 CASSRSGLASTDTQYF TGTGCCAGCAGCCGCTCGGGACTAGCGAGCACAGATACGCAGTATTTT
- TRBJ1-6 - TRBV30 CAWSAGVLRSSYNSPLHF TGTGCCTGGAGTGCCGGAGTACTTAGGAGCTCCTATAATTCACCCCTCCACTTT
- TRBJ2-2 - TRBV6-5 CASIRGGANTGELFF TGTGCCAGCATACGAGGGGGGGCGAACACCGGGGAGCTGTTTTTT
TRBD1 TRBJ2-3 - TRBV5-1 CASSLSGTGGTDTQYF TGCGCCAGCAGCTTGAGCGGGACAGGGGGGACAGATACGCAGTATTTT
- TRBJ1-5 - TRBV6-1 CASSELGGTIQPQHF TGTGCCAGCAGTGAATTGGGCGGGACCATCCAGCCCCAGCATTTT
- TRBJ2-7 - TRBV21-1 CASSNRAPGKYEQYF TGTGCCAGCAGCAATCGAGCGCCGGGGAAGTACGAGCAGTACTTC
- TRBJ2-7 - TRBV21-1 CASSKAETPKDYEQYF TGTGCCAGCAGCAAAGCTGAGACACCAAAAGACTACGAGCAGTACTTC
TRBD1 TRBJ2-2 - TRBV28 CASSPGTGDTGELFF TGTGCCAGCAGTCCGGGGACAGGGGACACCGGGGAGCTGTTTTTT
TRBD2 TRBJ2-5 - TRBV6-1 CASSGRWTSGSGETQYF TGTGCCAGCAGTGGACGGTGGACTAGCGGGAGCGGGGAGACCCAGTACTTC
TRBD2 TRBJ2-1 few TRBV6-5 CASATSGRSNEQFF TGTGCCAGCGCGACTAGCGGGAGATCAAATGAGCAGTTCTTC
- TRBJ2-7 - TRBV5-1 CASSAGRYYEQYF TGCGCCAGCAGCGCGGGACGGTACTACGAGCAGTACTTC
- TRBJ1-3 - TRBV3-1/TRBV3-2 CASSPGGGVSGNTIYF TGTGCCAGCAGCCCCGGGGGAGGGGTCTCTGGAAACACCATATATTTT
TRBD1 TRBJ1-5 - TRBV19 CASSILRGSSNQPQHF TGTGCCAGTAGTATCCTCAGGGGGTCCAGCAATCAGCCCCAGCATTTT
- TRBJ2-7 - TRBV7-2 CASSTGLQWFEQYF TGTGCCAGCAGCACGGGACTGCAATGGTTCGAGCAGTACTTC
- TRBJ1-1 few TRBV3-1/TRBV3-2 CASLRGTEAFF TGTGCCAGTCTAAGGGGGACTGAAGCTTTCTTT
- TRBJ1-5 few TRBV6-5 CATWGGAGQPQHF TGTGCCACCTGGGGAGGGGCTGGGCAGCCCCAGCATTTT
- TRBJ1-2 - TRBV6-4 CASSDSPQNYGYTF TGTGCCAGCAGTGACTCTCCGCAGAACTATGGCTACACCTTC
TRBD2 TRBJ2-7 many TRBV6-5 CASSLAGSYEQYF TGTGCCAGCAGCTTAGCGGGAAGTTACGAGCAGTACTTC